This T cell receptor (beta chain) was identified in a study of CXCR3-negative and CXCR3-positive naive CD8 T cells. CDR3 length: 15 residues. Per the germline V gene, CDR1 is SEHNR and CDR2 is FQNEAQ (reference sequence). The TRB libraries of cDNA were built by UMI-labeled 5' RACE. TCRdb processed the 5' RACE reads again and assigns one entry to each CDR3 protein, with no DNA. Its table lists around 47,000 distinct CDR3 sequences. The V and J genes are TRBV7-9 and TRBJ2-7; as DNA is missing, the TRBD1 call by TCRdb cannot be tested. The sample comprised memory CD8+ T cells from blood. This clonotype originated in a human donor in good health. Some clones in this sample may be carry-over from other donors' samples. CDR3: CASSMTGTSSYEQYF.